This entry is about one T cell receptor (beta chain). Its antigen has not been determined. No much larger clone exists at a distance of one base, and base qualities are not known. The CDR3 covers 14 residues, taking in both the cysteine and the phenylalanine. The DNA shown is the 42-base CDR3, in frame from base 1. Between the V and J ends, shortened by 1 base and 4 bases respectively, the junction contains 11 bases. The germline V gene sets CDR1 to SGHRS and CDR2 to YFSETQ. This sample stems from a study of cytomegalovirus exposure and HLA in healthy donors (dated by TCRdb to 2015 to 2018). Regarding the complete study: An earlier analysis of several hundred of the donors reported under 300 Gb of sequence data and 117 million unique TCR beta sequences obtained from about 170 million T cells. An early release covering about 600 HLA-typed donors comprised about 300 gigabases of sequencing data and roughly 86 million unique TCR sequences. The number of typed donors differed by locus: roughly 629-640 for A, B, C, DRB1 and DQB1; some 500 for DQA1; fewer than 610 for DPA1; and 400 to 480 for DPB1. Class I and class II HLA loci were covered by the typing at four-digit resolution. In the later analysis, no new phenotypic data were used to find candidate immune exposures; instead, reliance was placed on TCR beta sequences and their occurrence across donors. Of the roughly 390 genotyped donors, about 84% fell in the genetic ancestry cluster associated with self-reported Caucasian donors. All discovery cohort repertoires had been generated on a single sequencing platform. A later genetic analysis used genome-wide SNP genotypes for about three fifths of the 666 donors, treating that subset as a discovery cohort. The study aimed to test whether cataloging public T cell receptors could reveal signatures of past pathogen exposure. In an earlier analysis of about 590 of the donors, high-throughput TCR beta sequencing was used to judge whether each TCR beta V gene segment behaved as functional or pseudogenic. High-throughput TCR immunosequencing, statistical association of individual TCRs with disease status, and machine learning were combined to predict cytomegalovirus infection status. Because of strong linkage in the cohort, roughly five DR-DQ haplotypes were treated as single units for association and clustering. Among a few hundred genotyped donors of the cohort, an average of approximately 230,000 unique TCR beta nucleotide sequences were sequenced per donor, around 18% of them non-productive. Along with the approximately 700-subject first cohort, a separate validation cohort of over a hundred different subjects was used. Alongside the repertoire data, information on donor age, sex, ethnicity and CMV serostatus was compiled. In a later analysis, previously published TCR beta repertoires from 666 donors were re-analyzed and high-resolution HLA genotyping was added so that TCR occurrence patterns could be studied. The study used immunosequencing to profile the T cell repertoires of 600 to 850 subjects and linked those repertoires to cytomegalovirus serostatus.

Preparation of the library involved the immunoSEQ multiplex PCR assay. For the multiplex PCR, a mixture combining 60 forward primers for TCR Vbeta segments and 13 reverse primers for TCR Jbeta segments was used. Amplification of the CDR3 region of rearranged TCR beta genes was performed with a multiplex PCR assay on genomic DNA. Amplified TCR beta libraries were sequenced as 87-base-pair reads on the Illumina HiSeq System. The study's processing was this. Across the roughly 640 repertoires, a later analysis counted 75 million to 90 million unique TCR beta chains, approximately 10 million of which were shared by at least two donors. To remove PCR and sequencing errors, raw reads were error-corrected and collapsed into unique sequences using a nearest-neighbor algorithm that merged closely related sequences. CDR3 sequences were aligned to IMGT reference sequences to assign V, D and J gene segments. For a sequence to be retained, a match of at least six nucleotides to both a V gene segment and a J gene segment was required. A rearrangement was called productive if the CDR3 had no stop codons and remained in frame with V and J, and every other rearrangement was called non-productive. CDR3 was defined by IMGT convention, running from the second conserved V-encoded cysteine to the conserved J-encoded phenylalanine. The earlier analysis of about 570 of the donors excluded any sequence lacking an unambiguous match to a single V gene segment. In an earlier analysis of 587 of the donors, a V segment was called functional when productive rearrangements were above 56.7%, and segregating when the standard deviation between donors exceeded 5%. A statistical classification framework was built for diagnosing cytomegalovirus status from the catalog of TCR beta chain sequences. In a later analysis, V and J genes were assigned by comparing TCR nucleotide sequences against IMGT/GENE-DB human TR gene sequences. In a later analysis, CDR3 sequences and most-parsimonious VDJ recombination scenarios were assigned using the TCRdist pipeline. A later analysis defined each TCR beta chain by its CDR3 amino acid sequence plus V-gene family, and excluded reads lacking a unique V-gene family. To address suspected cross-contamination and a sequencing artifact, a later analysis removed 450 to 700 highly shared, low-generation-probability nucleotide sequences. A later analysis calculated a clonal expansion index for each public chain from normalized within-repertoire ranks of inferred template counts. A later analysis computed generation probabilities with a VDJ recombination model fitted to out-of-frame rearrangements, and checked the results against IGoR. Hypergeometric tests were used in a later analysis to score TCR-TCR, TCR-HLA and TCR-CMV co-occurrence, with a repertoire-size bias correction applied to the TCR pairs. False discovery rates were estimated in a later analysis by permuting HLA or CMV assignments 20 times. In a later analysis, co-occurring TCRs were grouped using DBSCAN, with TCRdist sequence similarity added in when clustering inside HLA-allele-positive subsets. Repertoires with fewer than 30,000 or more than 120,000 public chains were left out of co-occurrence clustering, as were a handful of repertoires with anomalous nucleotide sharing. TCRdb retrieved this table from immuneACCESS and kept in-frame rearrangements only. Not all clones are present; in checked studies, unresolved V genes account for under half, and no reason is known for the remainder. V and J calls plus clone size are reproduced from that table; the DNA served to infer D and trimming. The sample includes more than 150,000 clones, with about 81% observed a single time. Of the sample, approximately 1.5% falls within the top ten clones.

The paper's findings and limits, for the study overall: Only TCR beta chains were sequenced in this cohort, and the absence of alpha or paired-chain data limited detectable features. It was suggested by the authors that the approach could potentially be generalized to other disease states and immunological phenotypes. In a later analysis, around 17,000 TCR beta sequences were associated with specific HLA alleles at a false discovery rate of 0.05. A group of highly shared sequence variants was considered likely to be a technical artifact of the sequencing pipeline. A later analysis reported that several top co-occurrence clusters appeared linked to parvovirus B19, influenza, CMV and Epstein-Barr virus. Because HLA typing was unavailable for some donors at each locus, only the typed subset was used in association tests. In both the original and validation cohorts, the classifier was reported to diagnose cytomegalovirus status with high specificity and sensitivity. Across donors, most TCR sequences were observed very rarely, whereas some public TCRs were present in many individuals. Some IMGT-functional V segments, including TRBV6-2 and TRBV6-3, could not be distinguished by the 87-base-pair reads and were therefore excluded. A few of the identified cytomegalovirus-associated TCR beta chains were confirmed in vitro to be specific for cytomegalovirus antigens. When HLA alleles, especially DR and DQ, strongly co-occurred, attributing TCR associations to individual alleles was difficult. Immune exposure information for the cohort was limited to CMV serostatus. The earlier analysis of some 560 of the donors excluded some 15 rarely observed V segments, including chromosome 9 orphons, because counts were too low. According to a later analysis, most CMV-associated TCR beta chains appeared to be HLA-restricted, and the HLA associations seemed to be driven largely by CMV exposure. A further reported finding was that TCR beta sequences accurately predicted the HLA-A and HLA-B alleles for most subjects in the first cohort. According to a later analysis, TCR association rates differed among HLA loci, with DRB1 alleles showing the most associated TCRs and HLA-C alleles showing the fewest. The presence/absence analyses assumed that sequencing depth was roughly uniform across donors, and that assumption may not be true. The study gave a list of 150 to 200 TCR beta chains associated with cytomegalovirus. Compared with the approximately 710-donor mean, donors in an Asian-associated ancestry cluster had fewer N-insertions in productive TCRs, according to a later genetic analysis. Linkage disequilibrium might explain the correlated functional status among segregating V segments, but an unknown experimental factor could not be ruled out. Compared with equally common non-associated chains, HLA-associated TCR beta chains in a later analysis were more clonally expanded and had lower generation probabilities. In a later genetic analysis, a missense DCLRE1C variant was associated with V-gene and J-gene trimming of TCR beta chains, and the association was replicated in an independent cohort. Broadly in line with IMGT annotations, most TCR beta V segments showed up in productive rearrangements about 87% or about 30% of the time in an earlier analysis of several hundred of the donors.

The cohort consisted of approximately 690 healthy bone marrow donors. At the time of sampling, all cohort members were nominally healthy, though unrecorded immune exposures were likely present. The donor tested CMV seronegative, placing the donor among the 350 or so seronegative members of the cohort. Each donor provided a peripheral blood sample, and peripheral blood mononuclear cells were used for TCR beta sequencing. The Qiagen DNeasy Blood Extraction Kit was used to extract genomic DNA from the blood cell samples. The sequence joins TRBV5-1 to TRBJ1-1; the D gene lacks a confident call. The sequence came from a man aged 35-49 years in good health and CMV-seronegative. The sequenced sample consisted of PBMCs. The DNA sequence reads TGCGCCAGCAGCTTGACGGTGACGGGCACTGAAGCTTTCTTT. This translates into CASSLTVTGTEAFF. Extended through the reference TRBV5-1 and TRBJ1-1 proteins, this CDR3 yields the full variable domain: KAGVTQTPRYLIKTRGQQVTLSCSPISGHRSVSWYQQTPGQGLQFLFEYFSETQRNKGNFPGRFSGRQFSNSRSEMNVSTLELGDSALYLCASSLTVTGTEAFFGQGTRLTVV.